The T cell receptor beta chain described here comes from a study of T cell repertoires in cytomegalovirus infection. Study at large: Public signatures in TCR beta pointed to CMV infection and matching HLA type.

CDR1 and CDR2 (germline): SGHRS, YFSETQ. The CDR3 contains 15 residues. Deletions cut 2 bases from V and 6 bases from J, with 17 bases between. Findings and caveats of the study: The ex vivo response was dominated by HLA-C-restricted CMV-specific TCR beta clonotypes. Carriers of CMV plus the relevant HLA were identified by cumulative public TCR beta family frequency.

TCRdb redid the calling of the reads with MiXCR, one entry per CDR3 protein. The table records tens of thousands of distinct CDR3 sequences, roughly 32% of them present only once. In the case of this clonotype: Its specificity is unknown.

Sample: PBMCs, sequenced either directly or after in vitro stimulation (not recorded which). This receptor was obtained from a human donor in good health (CMV status not recorded). Some clones in this sample may be carry-over from other donors' samples. The rearrangement joins TRBV5-1 to TRBJ1-2; D not resolved. The CDR3 loop reads CASSFTEPSYDGYTF. CDR3 bases: TGCGCCAGCAGCTTTACGGAACCTTCCTATGATGGCTACACCTTC. Full variable domain (outside the CDR3, taken from reference TRBV5-1 and TRBJ1-2): KAGVTQTPRYLIKTRGQQVTLSCSPISGHRSVSWYQQTPGQGLQFLFEYFSETQRNKGNFPGRFSGRQFSNSRSEMNVSTLELGDSALYLCASSFTEPSYDGYTFGSGTRLTVV.